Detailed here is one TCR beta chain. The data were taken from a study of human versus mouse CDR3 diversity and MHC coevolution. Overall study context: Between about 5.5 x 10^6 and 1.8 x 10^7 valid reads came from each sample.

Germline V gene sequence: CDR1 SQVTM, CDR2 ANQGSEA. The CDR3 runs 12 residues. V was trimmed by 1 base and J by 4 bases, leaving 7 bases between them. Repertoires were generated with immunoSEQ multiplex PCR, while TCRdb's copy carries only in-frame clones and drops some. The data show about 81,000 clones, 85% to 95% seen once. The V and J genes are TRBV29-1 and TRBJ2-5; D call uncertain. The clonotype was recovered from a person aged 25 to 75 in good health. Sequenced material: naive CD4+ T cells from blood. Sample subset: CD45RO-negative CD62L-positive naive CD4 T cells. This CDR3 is CSVEVRRETQYF. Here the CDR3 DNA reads TGCAGCGTTGAAGTTCGGAGAGAGACCCAGTACTTC.